Below are 7 T cell receptor beta chains sequenced from a single sample in a study of radiotherapy plus CTLA-4 blockade in lung cancer. Sequencing used immunoSEQ multiplex PCR; TCRdb keeps in-frame clones, though not all of them. There are 90,000 to 130,000 clones in the sample; roughly 86% occur only once, and 2.5% to 3.5% lies in the top ten. Sequenced material: peripheral blood, taken from a patient treated with radiotherapy plus ipilimumab. Every receptor here comes from a human donor with non-small cell lung cancer that progressed on radiotherapy plus ipilimumab. Some clones in this sample may be carry-over from other donors' samples.

CDR3 nucleotide sequence: TGTGCCAGCAGCTCGACAGGGGATTGGCAGCCCCAGCATTTT. It is translated as CASSSTGDWQPQHF. V is TRBV6-6 and J is TRBJ1-5; 8 bases line up with TRBD1. The V and J ends lost 6 bases and 7 bases, in that order; junction bases with no gene match: 8. The CDR3 has 14 amino acids. The germline V gene has CDR1 MNHNY and CDR2 SVGAGI (reference sequence).

The chain is built from TRBV29-1 and TRBJ2-3; D gene uncertain. Looked up from germline, CDR1 is SQVTM and CDR2 is ANQGSEA. The V end was cut by 5 bases, the J end by 1 base, with 7 bases between. The CDR3 has 12 amino acids. In DNA form, the CDR3 reads TGCAGCGTTCGACCACGCACAGATACGCAGTATTTT. Translated: CSVRPRTDTQYF.

This chain links TRBV7-3 with TRBJ1-1, with D hard to call. Trimming removed 4 bases from V and 3 bases from J, with 12 bases in between. Germline-derived CDR1 and CDR2 are SGHTA and FQGTGA. The CDR3 is 14 amino acids. The CDR3 coding sequence is TGTGCCAGCAGCTCCATGGGCTCGGACACTGAAGCTTTCTTT. It encodes CASSSMGSDTEAFF.

The J gene is TRBJ2-3, the V gene TRBV7-3; 8 nucleotides line up with TRBD1. Germline loops: CDR1 SGHTA, CDR2 FQGTGA. J lost 7 bases, V lost 5 bases, and 11 bases had no gene match. The CDR3 covers 15 residues. The CDR3 region is CASSLTGAGQYTQYF. CDR3 in DNA: TGTGCCAGCAGCCTGACAGGGGCCGGGCAATATACGCAGTATTTT. The complete variable domain, with remaining parts taken from reference TRBV7-3 and TRBJ2-3, reads GAGVSQTPSNKVTEKGKYVELRCDPISGHTALYWYRQSLGQGPEFLIYFQGTGAADDSGLPNDRFFAVRPEGSVSTLKIQRTERGDSAVYLCASSLTGAGQYTQYFGPGTRLTVL.

The chain is built from TRBV9 and TRBJ2-5, with unresolved D. Trimming removed 0 bases from V and 2 bases from J, with 8 bases in between. The CDR3 totals 14 residues. Germline assignment: CDR1 SGDLS and CDR2 YYNGEE. The CDR3 nucleotides are TGTGCCAGCAGCGTAGTTGGGCTGCAAGAGACCCAGTACTTC. Protein: CASSVVGLQETQYF.

J is TRBJ2-2 and V is TRBV19, with TRBD1 matching over 7 bases. The CDR3 totals 16 residues. The junction had 6 bases not matched to a gene; V was cut back by 4 bases and J by 1 base. Germline lookup yields CDR1 LNHDA and CDR2 SQIVND (reference sequence). The CDR3 spells CASSRDDRENTGELFF. For the CDR3, the DNA is TGTGCCAGTAGTAGGGACGACAGGGAGAACACCGGGGAGCTGTTTTTT. The variable domain in full, completed from reference TRBV19 and TRBJ2-2, reads DGGITQSPKYLFRKEGQNVTLSCEQNLNHDAMYWYRQDPGQGLRLIYYSQIVNDFQKGDIAEGYSVSREKKESFPLTVTSAQKNPTAFYLCASSRDDRENTGELFFGEGSRLTVL.

This clone has more than one count but fewer than ten. The chain couples TRBV11-1 to TRBJ2-1; D is undetermined. The germline CDR1 and CDR2 sequences are SGHAT and FQDESV (reference sequence). The CDR3 has 14 amino acids. The V end lost 1 base, the J end lost 8 bases, and 12 bases lay between the germline ends. The CDR3 sequence is CASSLVNPPHEQFF. In DNA form, the CDR3 reads TGTGCCAGCAGCTTAGTAAACCCCCCCCATGAGCAGTTCTTC.